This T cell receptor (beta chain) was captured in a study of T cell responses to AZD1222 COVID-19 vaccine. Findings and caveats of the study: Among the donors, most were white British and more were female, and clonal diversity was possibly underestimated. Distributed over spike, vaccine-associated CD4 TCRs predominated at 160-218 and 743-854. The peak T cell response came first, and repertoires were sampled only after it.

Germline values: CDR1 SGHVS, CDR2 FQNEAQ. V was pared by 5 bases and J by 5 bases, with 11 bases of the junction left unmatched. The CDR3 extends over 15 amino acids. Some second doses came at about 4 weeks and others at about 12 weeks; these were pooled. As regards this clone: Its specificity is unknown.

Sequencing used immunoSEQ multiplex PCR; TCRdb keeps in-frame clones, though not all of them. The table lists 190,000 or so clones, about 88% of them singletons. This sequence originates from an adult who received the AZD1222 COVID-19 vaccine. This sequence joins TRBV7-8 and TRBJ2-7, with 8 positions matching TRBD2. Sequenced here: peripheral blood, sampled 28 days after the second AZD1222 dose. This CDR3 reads CASSGRGGRIHEQYF. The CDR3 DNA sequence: TGTGCCAGCAGCGGAAGGGGCGGGAGGATCCACGAGCAGTACTTC.